These 7 T cell receptor beta chains were all obtained from the same sample, sequenced in a study of T cells in women clearing cervical HPV infection. Assay used: immunoSEQ multiplex PCR; TCRdb lists only in-frame clones, some missing. With about 20,000 clones in the sample, the ten largest clones hold roughly 4.7%. Sequencing was done on a sample of blood buffy coat. Receptors originate from a woman aged 18 to 75 with a cervical HPV16 infection that either progressed to CIN3+ or cleared (not recorded which).

To note about this clone: The read falls 3 residues short of the CDR3 end, and the missing part is taken from the germline J gene. The chain combines TRBV30 with TRBJ2-3, with 7 bases matching TRBD1. CDR1 is GTSNPN and CDR2 is SVGIG in the germline V gene (reference sequence). The V and J ends lost 8 bases and 2 bases, in that order; junction bases with no gene match: 13. The CDR3 has 15 amino acids. CDR3 amino acids: CARGLGGSNTDTQYF. CDR3 DNA (partial): TGTGCCCGGGGTTTAGGGGGCTCAAACACAGATACG.

For this clone: The missing CDR3 end, 3 residues past where the read stops, is filled in from the germline J gene. This sequence joins TRBV5-1 and TRBJ2-5, with D maybe TRBD1 (6 bases). Trimming took off 0 bases at V and 7 bases at J, with 22 bases between the two ends. Germline V CDR1 and CDR2: SGHRS, YFSETQ. This CDR3 is 17 amino acids long. CDR3 in amino acids: CASSLASSDSPGRTQYF. CDR3 DNA, as far as it was read: TGCGCCAGCAGCTTGGCCTCCTCGGACAGCCCCGGACGGACC.

Points on this clone: The sequence runs out 3 residues before the end of the CDR3; the remainder is reconstructed from the germline J gene. This chain joins TRBV28 and TRBJ1-2, with D possibly TRBD1 on 6 matching bases. Germline V gene data show CDR1 as MDHEN and CDR2 as SYDVKM. The germline V and J ends were trimmed by 6 bases and 1 base, with 9 bases remaining between them. The CDR3 is made up of 13 amino acids. CDR3 DNA (partial): TGTGCCAGCAGCCCGGACAGTAACTATGGC. It translates to CASSPDSNYG. The full CDR3 sequence reads CASSPDSNYGYTF.

In the case of this clone: The observed sequence ends 3 residues before the CDR3 terminus, with the missing tail filled in from the germline J gene. The chain uses TRBV20-1 and TRBJ2-3; D gene unclear. The germline V gene encodes CDR1 DFQATT and CDR2 SNEGSKA (reference sequence). Trimming took 1 base from V and 2 from J, leaving 4 bases between them. This CDR3 region has 12 residues. CDR3 DNA, as far as it was read: TGCAGTGCTAGAGTATTCACAGATACG. Amino acid sequence: CSARVFTDT. The full CDR3 protein reads CSARVFTDTQYF.

For this clone: The CDR3 end lies 3 residues beyond the end of the read and is filled in from the germline J gene. The chain is built from TRBV9 and TRBJ2-7; tentatively, D is TRBD2 (5 bases). CDR1 and CDR2 (germline): SGDLS, YYNGEE. V was trimmed by 3 bases and J by 0 bases, leaving 16 bases between them. This CDR3 region has 16 residues. CDR3 sequence reads: CASSDGLQRASYEQYF. The covered CDR3 bases are TGTGCCAGCAGCGATGGACTTCAGAGGGCCTCCTACGAG. Together with reference TRBV9 and TRBJ2-7, the CDR3 gives the full variable domain: DSGVTQTPKHLITATGQRVTLRCSPRSGDLSVYWYQQSLDQGLQFLIQYYNGEERAKGNILERFSAQQFPDLHSELNLSSLELGDSALYFCASSDGLQRASYEQYFGPGTRLTVT.

About this clone: The read comes to an end 3 residues before the CDR3 does, leaving the germline J gene to fill in the end. This rearrangement joins TRBV7-9 to TRBJ2-5; D unclear. This CDR3 comprises 13 residues. Germline-derived CDR1 and CDR2 are SEHNR and FQNEAQ (reference sequence). V gave up 9 bases and J gave up 4 bases, with 15 bases separating them. The sequenced CDR3 bases are TGTGCCAGTAGTCAACCCGCTGGAGAGACC. Translated, it gives CASSQPAGET. The complete CDR3 protein is CASSQPAGETQYF.

Details on this clone: The read is 3 residues too short to cover the CDR3 end, so that end is filled in from the germline J gene. This chain uses TRBV5-5 with TRBJ2-2; perhaps D is TRBD1 or TRBD2 (6 bases each). The germline V gene encodes CDR1 SGHKS and CDR2 YYEKEE (reference sequence). This CDR3 comprises 15 residues. CDR3 in amino acids: CASSARDTDWSPLFF. The part of the CDR3 DNA that was read is TGTGCCAGCAGTGCGCGGGACACCGATTGGTCACCG.